A single sample is the source of the 8 T cell receptor beta chains below, sequenced in a study of T cell responses to AZD1222 COVID-19 vaccine. Generated by immunoSEQ multiplex PCR, the TCRdb table keeps only in-frame clones and is missing some. This sample carries approximately 130,000 clones, approximately 90% of them seen once, and the ten largest clones take just over 4%. The specimen comprised peripheral blood, sampled 28 days after the second dose of the MenACWY control vaccine. The source of these receptors is an adult who received the MenACWY meningococcal vaccine as a control.

The chain is built from TRBV21-1 and TRBJ1-5. TRBV21-1 is designated a pseudogene. This CDR3 comprises 20 residues. The CDR3 nucleotides are TGTGCCAGCAGCAAAGGACTAGTACGAGACAGTCGATATAGCAATCAGCCCCAGCATTTT. Its protein product is CASSKGLVRDSRYSNQPQHF.

The rearrangement links TRBV5-4 to TRBJ1-2, with 10 bases aligning to TRBD1. Germline values: CDR1 SGHNT, CDR2 YYREEE (reference sequence). V shed 0 bases, J shed 4 bases, and the junction held 6 bases outside the gene matches. This CDR3 spans 16 amino acids. The chain's CDR3 is CASSLGGTGVPYGYTF. Written as DNA, the CDR3 is TGTGCCAGCAGCTTGGGCGGGACAGGGGTTCCCTATGGCTACACCTTC.

The V call is TRBV28, the J call TRBJ1-2; perhaps TRBD1 as D (5 bases). There are 13 residues in the CDR3. In germline, CDR1 is MDHEN, CDR2 SYDVKM. V shed 2 bases and J shed 3 bases, with 7 bases lying between them. CDR3 in amino acids: CASSLPQDYGYTF. CDR3 nucleotide sequence: TGTGCCAGCAGTTTACCACAGGACTATGGCTACACCTTC.

This clone was seen once. The chain links TRBV6-6 to TRBJ2-1, with 8 bases identical to TRBD1. Germline V lookup: CDR1 MNHNY, CDR2 SVGAGI (reference sequence). The ends lost 2 bases at V and 9 bases at J; junction bases unmatched: 6. The CDR3 is made up of 14 amino acids. This CDR3 is CASSYTQGATEQFF. In nucleotides, the CDR3 is TGTGCCAGCAGTTACACCCAGGGGGCAACTGAGCAGTTCTTC.

The chain employs TRBV7-2 and TRBJ1-6; D uncertain. This CDR3 is 16 amino acids long. V lost 5 bases and J 1 base, leaving 12 bases between the germline ends. Germline V gene lookup returns CDR1 SGHTA and CDR2 FQGNSA. The chain's CDR3 is CASSTGLRSYNSPLHF. In DNA form, the CDR3 reads TGTGCCAGCAGCACCGGACTCAGGTCCTATAATTCACCCCTCCACTTT.

The rearrangement links TRBV5-1 to TRBJ2-2; D gene ambiguous. The germline gives CDR1 SGHRS, CDR2 YFSETQ. V lost 0 bases and J 0 bases, leaving 9 bases between the germline ends. This CDR3 has 16 residues. The CDR3 sequence: CASSLVIEPNTGELFF. CDR3 coding DNA: TGCGCCAGCAGCTTGGTAATCGAACCGAACACCGGGGAGCTGTTTTTT.

The gene calls are TRBV7-9 and TRBJ1-2; perhaps TRBD1 as D (6 bases). CDR1 is SEHNR, CDR2 FQNEAQ, per germline (reference sequence). The CDR3 is 17 residues long. Trimming cost V 0 bases and J 1 base, with 15 bases left between them. The CDR3 loop is CASSLAPWGQINYGYTF. The CDR3 region has the DNA TGTGCCAGCAGCTTAGCGCCTTGGGGACAAATTAACTATGGCTACACCTTC.

The CDR3 DNA sequence: TGTGCCAGCAGCTCTAAAAGCGGGACCGGGGAGCTGTTTTTT. Its protein product is CASSSKSGTGELFF. The chain carries TRBV7-3 and TRBJ2-2; TRBD2 is a possible D gene (6 bases). The germline V and J ends were trimmed by 4 bases and 5 bases, with 11 bases remaining between them. This CDR3 spans 14 amino acids. Germline CDR1 is SGHTA and CDR2 is FQGTGA.